The source of this T cell receptor (beta chain) is a study of OX40 agonist ivuxolimab in advanced cancers. For context, the study as a whole: Ivuxolimab, which targeted the costimulatory receptor OX40 (CD134), was an agonistic, fully human IgG2 monoclonal antibody. The paper reports the monotherapy dose-escalation portion (N = 52 patients) of the phase I ivuxolimab trial. Partial responses occurred in three dose-escalation patients: two with cutaneous melanoma and one with hepatocellular carcinoma. The dose-escalation cohort was 82.7% male with a mean age of 60 years, ranging from about 20 to 85. Prior anti-PD-1, anti-PD-L1 or anti-CTLA-4 therapy was permitted, and checkpoint inhibitors had been received by roughly 40% of dose-escalation patients. The point of sequencing TCRbeta in the periphery was to test whether ivuxolimab changed TCR sequence diversity and drove clonal T-cell expansion. Intravenous ivuxolimab was administered to patients every 2 weeks at six dose levels: 0.01, 0.1, 0.3, 1.5, 3 and 10 mg/kg. Of the approximately 50 dose-escalation patients, hepatocellular carcinoma was present in around 20, melanoma in approximately 15, renal cell carcinoma in 9 and head and neck cancer in 9. Findings and caveats that apply to the study as a whole: At doses of 0.1 to 3.0 mg/kg, clonal expansion of both CD4+ and CD8+ blood T cells was observed from baseline to week 6. The antigen specificity of the peripheral T cells that underwent clonal expansion was not determined. After ivuxolimab, CD8+ T cells had more expanded clones than CD4+ T cells on average. Low levels of normalized T-cell clonal expansion were also shown by some nonresponding patients. In partial responders in the 0.1-3.0 mg/kg groups, normalized peripheral clonal expansion was found to be among the lowest, especially among CD8+ T cells.

Patients with autoimmune disease history or receiving systemic immunosuppression were excluded from the trial. Peripheral blood for TCR sequencing was collected from all dose cohorts at baseline, on cycle 4 day 1, and on cycle 7 day 1. Samples came from an open-label, multicenter, first-in-human phase I dose-escalation trial of ivuxolimab. Adults with locally advanced or metastatic melanoma, renal cell, hepatocellular, or head and neck squamous cell carcinoma were enrolled in the trial. Before TCR sequencing, CD4+ T cells and CD8+ T cells were sorted from peripheral blood as separate populations. To sequence the TCRbeta CDR3 region, genomic DNA was isolated from the sorted cells. TCRbeta CDR3 regions were sequenced using the immunoSEQ Assay. TCRdb stores this immuneACCESS table with in-frame sequences only. Part of the clones is absent; in the studies checked, under half of the shortfall reflects unresolved V genes, and no reason is known for the rest. The sample table holds about 100,000 clones, of which approximately 89% were seen once. Of the sample, about 0.17% is held by the ten largest clones.

V drops 7 bases and J drops 11 bases, leaving 23 bases in between. Including the terminal cysteine and phenylalanine, the CDR3 comprises 14 residues. Solely the CDR3 DNA is kept, with 42 bases framed from the first base. For CDR1 and CDR2, the germline V gene lists MNHEY and SVGAGI. In this sample, this clone turned up once. Its recognized antigen is unknown. One base away there is no much larger clone; base qualities are not given. Recombination linked TRBV6-5 to TRBJ1-1, with no D gene named confidently. This material consisted of CD4+ or CD8+ T cells sorted from blood, taken in a trial of the OX40 agonist ivuxolimab. This TCR was sampled from an adult with an advanced solid tumor such as melanoma, head and neck, liver or kidney cancer. The DNA is as follows: TGTGCCAGCAACAAAGTATCGGGAGCCCGGAATGCTTTCTTT. Translated, this gives CASNKVSGARNAFF.